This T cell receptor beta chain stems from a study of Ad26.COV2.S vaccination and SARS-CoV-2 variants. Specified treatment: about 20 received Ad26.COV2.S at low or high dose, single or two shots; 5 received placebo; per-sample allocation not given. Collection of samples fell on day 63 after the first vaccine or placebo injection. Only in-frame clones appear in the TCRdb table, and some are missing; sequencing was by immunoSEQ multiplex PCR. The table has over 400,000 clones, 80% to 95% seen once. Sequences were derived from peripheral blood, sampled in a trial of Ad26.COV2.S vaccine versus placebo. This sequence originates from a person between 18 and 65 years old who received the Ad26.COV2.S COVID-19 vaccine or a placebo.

CDR3 DNA: TGTGCCAGCAGCCAAAACAGGGGGCAGGCTGAAGCTTTCTTT. It yields the protein CASSQNRGQAEAFF. The J gene is TRBJ1-1, the V gene TRBV6-5, with 9 bases fitting TRBD1. The V and J ends lost 6 bases and 6 bases, in that order; junction bases with no gene match: 8. CDR1 MNHEY and CDR2 SVGAGI come from the germline V gene. This CDR3 is built from 14 residues.